Below, 15 T cell receptor beta chains from the same sample are listed, as sequenced in a study of CD8+ T cells in alopecia areata. Noted treatment: oral pan-JAK inhibitor, 5-10 mg twice daily. Extraction and reverse transcription of RNA yielded cDNA as the sequencing template. Clones were read by immunoSEQ multiplex PCR, and TCRdb kept only the in-frame ones, dropping some. The repertoire includes about 160,000 clones, about three fifths of them detected once, and approximately 0.9% sits in the top ten. Specimen: CD4+ T cells sorted from blood, collected at week 4, from a patient treated with tofacitinib. These receptors originate from a human donor with alopecia areata.

The V call is TRBV7-9, the J call TRBJ1-1, with no clear D. The CDR3 is made up of 13 amino acids. Germline CDR1 reads SEHNR; CDR2 reads FQNEAQ (reference sequence). The ends were cut back, 9 bases at V and 1 base at J, with 12 bases in the middle. The CDR3 loop is CASALDTNTEAFF. The CDR3 region has the DNA TGTGCCAGTGCCTTAGACACGAACACTGAAGCTTTCTTT.

This chain joins TRBV18 and TRBJ2-2, with D hard to call. Germline CDR1 and CDR2: KGHSH and LQKENI. This CDR3 has 14 amino acids. Trimming left V 3 bases short and J 4 bases short, with 9 bases between. CDR3 sequence (DNA): TGTGCCAGCTCACCTCCGGGCGTCACCGGGGAGCTGTTTTTT. Amino acid sequence: CASSPPGVTGELFF. Based on the CDR3 plus reference TRBV18 and TRBJ2-2, the full variable domain is NAGVMQNPRHLVRRRGQEARLRCSPMKGHSHVYWYRQLPEEGLKFMVYLQKENIIDESGMPKERFSAEFPKEGPSILRIQQVVRGDSAAYFCASSPPGVTGELFFGEGSRLTVL.

In this sample, this clone turned up a few times. The chain links TRBV30 to TRBJ1-1; D is unclear. Trimming stripped 4 bases from V and 0 bases from J, with 15 bases between. Germline CDR1 GTSNPN, CDR2 SVGIG (reference sequence). The CDR3 contains 15 residues. CDR3: CAWIPWHLMNTEAFF. The CDR3 DNA follows: TGTGCCTGGATCCCTTGGCACCTGATGAACACTGAAGCTTTCTTT.

The chain recombines TRBV25-1 with TRBJ2-7, with 12 bases matching TRBD1. CDR3 length: 14 amino acids. Trimming cost V 5 bases and J 4 bases; bases outside gene matches: 3. Germline values: CDR1 MGHDK, CDR2 SYGVNS. CDR3 bases: TGTGCCAGCAGTTTGGGACAGGGGGCGTACGAGCAGTACTTC. The encoded protein is CASSLGQGAYEQYF.

This sequence joins TRBV29-1 and TRBJ2-3; unclear D gene. CDR1 is SQVTM, CDR2 ANQGSEA, per germline. The V and J ends lost 4 bases and 1 base respectively, with 9 bases between them. CDR3 length: 13 residues. The CDR3 DNA is TGCAGCGTTGCTTCCCGGGGCACAGATACGCAGTATTTT. This sequence encodes CSVASRGTDTQYF.

The CDR3, as DNA: TGCAGCGTTGAACAGGGGGCGGATGAAAAACTGTTTTTT. This encodes CSVEQGADEKLFF. The rearrangement joins TRBV29-1 to TRBJ1-4; 8 bases are shared with TRBD1. V lost 2 bases, J lost 6 bases, and 2 bases stayed unmatched. This CDR3 comprises 13 residues. Per germline, CDR1 SQVTM and CDR2 ANQGSEA.

This clone was seen just once. Germline and junction disagree at one end, which may indicate a read error. The chain combines TRBV30 with TRBJ1-1; D not certain. The germline gives CDR1 GTSNPN, CDR2 SVGIG (reference sequence). The CDR3 has 11 amino acids. The CDR3 loop is CAWSITHGLRF. In DNA, the CDR3 is TGTGCCTGGAGTATAACTCACGGGCTCCGCTTT. The entire variable domain, with the rest obtained from reference TRBV30 and TRBJ1-1, is as follows: SQTIHQWPATLVQPVGSPLSLECTVEGTSNPNLYWYRQAAGRGLQLLFYSVGIGQISSEVPQNLSASRPQDRQFILSSKKLLLSDSGFYLCAWSITHGLRFGQGTRLTVV.

The chain recombines TRBV5-6 with TRBJ2-5; 9 positions agree with TRBD2. Germline CDR1 reads SGHDT; CDR2 reads YYEEEE. The CDR3 covers 15 residues. Losses at the gene ends were 1 base for V and 3 bases for J; bases not matched to a gene: 4. The CDR3 is CASSLSLAGKETQYF. CDR3 sequence (DNA): TGTGCCAGCAGCTTGAGCCTAGCGGGGAAAGAGACCCAGTACTTC.

V gene TRBV9 combines with J gene TRBJ2-3, with TRBD2 as a possible D gene (6 bases). V was pared by 4 bases and J by 2 bases, with 11 bases between. The CDR3 length is 14 residues. Germline V lookup: CDR1 SGDLS, CDR2 YYNGEE. Written as DNA, the CDR3 is TGTGCCAGCAGCCGGGACTCCTACACAGATACGCAGTATTTT. Its translation is CASSRDSYTDTQYF.

Written as DNA, the CDR3 is TGTGCCAGCAGCTGGGGACTAGCGGGGTCTTCCTACGAGCAGTACTTC. Protein: CASSWGLAGSSYEQYF. The J gene is TRBJ2-7, the V gene TRBV5-4, with 13 nucleotides matching TRBD2. The junction had 4 bases not matched to a gene; V was cut back by 3 bases and J by 1 base. This CDR3 is 16 amino acids long. From germline, CDR1 is SGHNT and CDR2 YYREEE (reference sequence).

V and J are TRBV29-1 and TRBJ2-3; weak D call: TRBD1 (5 bases). CDR1 SQVTM and CDR2 ANQGSEA come from the germline V gene. Trimming took 7 bases from V and 5 from J, leaving 13 bases between them. CDR3 length equals 12 residues. CDR3 nucleotides: TGCAGCGGGGCAGGGTCGGTAGATACGCAGTATTTT. Amino acids: CSGAGSVDTQYF.

The V call is TRBV30, the J call TRBJ1-1, with TRBD1 identical over 9 bases. Germline V gives CDR1 GTSNPN, CDR2 SVGIG (reference sequence). J gave up 11 bases and V 5 bases, and 9 bases lay outside the gene matches. This CDR3 region has 12 residues. CDR3 region: CAWGPGQGLAFF. CDR3 DNA sequence: TGTGCCTGGGGTCCGGGACAGGGTTTGGCTTTCTTT. The whole variable domain, filled in from reference TRBV30 and TRBJ1-1, reads SQTIHQWPATLVQPVGSPLSLECTVEGTSNPNLYWYRQAAGRGLQLLFYSVGIGQISSEVPQNLSASRPQDRQFILSSKKLLLSDSGFYLCAWGPGQGLAFFGQGTRLTVV.

The chain joins TRBV6-6 to TRBJ1-1, with a possible D match to TRBD1 (6 bases). The CDR3 consists of 13 residues. Trimming shortened V by 6 bases and J by 5 bases, and 13 bases separated the two germline ends. CDR1 is MNHNY and CDR2 is SVGAGI in the germline V gene (reference sequence). This CDR3 is CASSSGQRTEAFF. For the CDR3, the DNA is TGTGCCAGCAGCTCCGGACAGCGGACTGAAGCTTTCTTT.

V gene TRBV20-1 combines with J gene TRBJ2-4, with D unclear. This CDR3 region has 11 residues. With 5 bases removed from V and 6 bases from J, the gap between germline ends came to 8 bases. Germline CDR1 is DFQATT and CDR2 is SNEGSKA (reference sequence). CDR3 residues: CSAADLNIQYF. As DNA, the CDR3 is TGCAGTGCTGCCGATCTAAACATTCAGTACTTC.

This clone was seen only a few times. The genes are TRBV14 and TRBJ2-6; D is uncertain. The CDR3 length is 13 residues. V dropped 3 bases and J dropped 7 bases, with 7 bases sitting between them. Germline CDR1 is SGHDN and CDR2 is FVKESK. The CDR3 loop is CASSQVRANVLTF. CDR3 nucleotides: TGTGCCAGCAGCCAGGTGCGTGCCAACGTCCTGACTTTC.